These 24 T cell receptor beta chains share one sample of origin, sequenced in a study of blood T cell repertoires in COVID-19 (dated by TCRdb to 2020 to 2022). The receptor library was made with the immunoSEQ multiplex PCR assay. TCRdb retrieved this table from immuneACCESS and kept in-frame rearrangements only. Not all clones are present; in checked studies, unresolved V genes account for under half, and no reason is known for the remainder. In all, the sample holds 150,000 to 200,000 clones, and less than 85% of those were seen once. The ten largest clones add up to 7% of the sample. The material sequenced was peripheral blood. These receptors originate from a woman aged 40 to 50 with COVID-19, enrolled during active disease.

CDR3 nucleotides: TGTGCCAGTAGTATAGCCCCAAGACTAGCGGGGGGGCCTTACGAGCAGTACGTC. Translation gives CASSIAPRLAGGPYEQYV. The J gene is TRBJ2-7, the V gene TRBV19; 14 bases agree with TRBD2. The CDR3 is 18 residues long. Germline V gene data show CDR1 as LNHDA and CDR2 as SQIVND (reference sequence). V lost 1 base to trimming and J lost 4 bases; unmatched junction nucleotides: 9.

V and J are TRBV5-1 and TRBJ2-5; perhaps TRBD1 as D (5 bases). In germline, CDR1 is SGHRS, CDR2 YFSETQ. V lost 5 bases to trimming and J lost 7 bases, with 24 bases between them. The CDR3 runs 16 residues. DNA of the CDR3: TGCGCCAGCAGACAGAGACAGTCGGACCCAAGAGGGACCCAGTACTTC. The encoded protein is CASRQRQSDPRGTQYF.

This chain uses TRBV3-1 (or the pseudogene TRBV3-2) with TRBJ2-5, with 8 positions matching TRBD1. This CDR3 has 14 amino acids. The germline gives CDR1 LGHDT, CDR2 YNNKEL (reference sequence). Trimming took 4 bases from V and 5 from J; bases not matched to a gene: 6. The CDR3 here is CASSPDRVLETQYF. CDR3 nucleotides: TGTGCCAGCAGCCCGGACAGGGTGTTGGAGACCCAGTACTTC.

The chain links TRBV5-1 to TRBJ2-5, with D perhaps TRBD1 (6 bases). This CDR3 has 14 residues. Germline CDR1 is SGHRS and CDR2 is YFSETQ. Trimming stripped 3 bases from V and 4 bases from J, with 13 bases between. The CDR3 here is CASSSTGSAETQYF. The DNA for the CDR3 is TGCGCCAGCAGCTCTACAGGGTCGGCAGAGACCCAGTACTTC.

The rearrangement links TRBV9 to TRBJ2-1; 7 bases agree with TRBD1. The CDR3 runs to 16 residues. CDR1 SGDLS and CDR2 YYNGEE come from the germline V gene. The J segment lost 8 bases and the V segment lost 0 bases, leaving 11 bases of the junction unmatched. The CDR3 nucleotides are TGTGCCAGCAGCGTAGGAACCGGGACAGCCGGACATGAGCAGTTCTTC. Translation: CASSVGTGTAGHEQFF. Drawing the rest from reference TRBV9 and TRBJ2-1, the complete variable domain is DSGVTQTPKHLITATGQRVTLRCSPRSGDLSVYWYQQSLDQGLQFLIQYYNGEERAKGNILERFSAQQFPDLHSELNLSSLELGDSALYFCASSVGTGTAGHEQFFGPGTRLTVL.

The CDR3 nucleotides read TGTGCCAGCAGTTTCTCCACAATGAACAGGGTCCCCACCTACGAGCAGTACTTC. Translation: CASSFSTMNRVPTYEQYF. The gene calls are TRBV28 and TRBJ2-7; possible D gene TRBD1, 6 bases. CDR3 size: 18 residues. V was pared by 3 bases and J by 2 bases, with 23 bases between. The germline gives CDR1 MDHEN, CDR2 SYDVKM.

This sequence joins TRBV24-1 and TRBJ2-2, with TRBD1 identical over 7 bases. CDR1 and CDR2 (germline): KGHDR, SFDVKD. V shed 7 bases, J shed 6 bases, and the junction held 13 bases outside the gene matches. This CDR3 spans 16 amino acids. The CDR3 DNA reads TGTGCCACCAGCACCTGGGCGAGGGGGCACGCCGGGGAGCTGTTTTTT. Protein product: CATSTWARGHAGELFF.

The genes are TRBV6-2 or TRBV6-3 and TRBJ2-5; TRBD1 is a possible D gene (5 bases). The length of the CDR3 is 13 residues. The V and J ends lost 2 bases and 5 bases respectively, with 9 bases between them. Germline CDR1 reads MNHEY; CDR2 reads SVGEGT. The CDR3 DNA reads as TGTGCCAGCAGTTACATAGGGGTGGAGACCCAGTACTTC. Protein product: CASSYIGVETQYF.

The chain is built from TRBV28 and TRBJ1-6, with 8 bases identical to TRBD1. This CDR3 has 15 amino acids. The V and J ends lost 3 bases and 4 bases, in that order; junction bases with no gene match: 2. CDR1 and CDR2 from the germline V gene are MDHEN and SYDVKM. The chain's CDR3 is CASSLTGDYNSPLHF. The CDR3 nucleotides are TGTGCCAGCAGTTTGACAGGGGATTATAATTCACCCCTCCACTTT.

This chain joins TRBV2 and TRBJ2-1, with 9 bases fitting TRBD2. This CDR3 spans 15 amino acids. V dropped 4 bases and J dropped 9; count of bases not matched to a gene: 10. Germline V gene lookup returns CDR1 SNHLY and CDR2 FYNNEI. The CDR3 loop reads CASSGASGMVSEQFF. The CDR3, as DNA: TGTGCCAGCAGTGGGGCTAGCGGGATGGTGAGTGAGCAGTTCTTC.

In DNA form, the CDR3 reads TGTGCCAGCAGTTACTCGACCGGGACAGGGTCGAGGGATACGCAGTATTTT. This encodes CASSYSTGTGSRDTQYF. The rearrangement uses TRBV6-2 or TRBV6-3 and TRBJ2-3; TRBD1 matches at 9 bases. The CDR3 contains 17 residues. V shed 0 bases and J 6 bases; nucleotides not matched to a gene: 10. CDR1 MNHEY and CDR2 SVGEGT come from the germline V gene.

The chain has TRBV4-2 and TRBJ1-2; D might be TRBD1 (5 bases). Trimming stripped 0 bases from V and 7 bases from J, with 18 bases between. The CDR3 has 16 residues. Germline V gene lookup returns CDR1 LGHNA and CDR2 YNFKEQ. The DNA for the CDR3 is TGTGCCAGCAGCCAAGATAGCGGGCAGGGATTTGGTGGCTACACCTTC. Amino acids: CASSQDSGQGFGGYTF.

V and J are TRBV6-2 or TRBV6-3 and TRBJ2-5, with TRBD2 matching 10 bases. The CDR3 has 18 amino acids. V dropped 5 bases and J dropped 1; count of bases not matched to a gene: 13. Per germline, CDR1 MNHEY and CDR2 SVGEGT. DNA of the CDR3: TGTGCCAGCAGTCCCCAGCGGGGGGGCCCCGAGATCCAAGAGACCCAGTACTTC. Its protein is CASSPQRGGPEIQETQYF.

V gene TRBV10-3 combines with J gene TRBJ2-2, with D possibly matching TRBD1 (5 bases). Germline V gives CDR1 ENHRY, CDR2 SYGVKD. This CDR3 contains 13 residues. With 0 bases removed from V and 6 bases from J, the gap between germline ends came to 5 bases. The CDR3 loop is CAISESGAGELFF. The DNA of the CDR3 is TGTGCCATCAGTGAGTCAGGGGCCGGGGAGCTGTTTTTT.

This clone occurred once. The V and J genes are TRBV18 and TRBJ2-7, with 9 positions matching TRBD2. V shed 4 bases and J 4 bases; nucleotides not matched to a gene: 11. The CDR3 has 16 amino acids. Germline assignment: CDR1 KGHSH and CDR2 LQKENI. The CDR3 sequence: CASSLMVAGAVYEQYF. DNA for the CDR3: TGTGCCAGCTCACTTATGGTAGCGGGAGCTGTATACGAGCAGTACTTC.

The chain recombines TRBV28 with TRBJ1-4, with no clear D. Germline CDR1 reads MDHEN; CDR2 reads SYDVKM. V lost 1 base and J 0 bases, leaving 6 bases between the germline ends. The CDR3 has 15 residues. Written as DNA, the CDR3 is TGTGCCAGCAGTTTATTAGTCACAACTAATGAAAAACTGTTTTTT. Translated, it gives CASSLLVTTNEKLFF.

This chain joins TRBV5-1 and TRBJ2-7; 10 bases agree with TRBD1. With 3 bases clipped from V and 6 bases from J, the junction kept 15 bases outside the gene matches. This CDR3 region has 17 residues. The germline CDR1 and CDR2 sequences are SGHRS and YFSETQ. CDR3 residues: CASSWGSRQGAPGEQYF. Here the CDR3 DNA reads TGCGCCAGCAGCTGGGGTTCTAGACAGGGGGCGCCGGGCGAGCAGTACTTC.

This clone was counted once. CDR3 amino acids: CASRQTSGTYNEQFF. The CDR3 DNA sequence: TGTGCCAGCAGACAGACTAGCGGTACCTACAATGAGCAGTTCTTC. The rearrangement uses TRBV7-8 and TRBJ2-1, with 9 bases identical to TRBD2. The V gene's germline CDR1 is SGHVS and CDR2 FQNEAQ. There are 15 residues in the CDR3. The V and J ends lost 6 bases and 2 bases, in that order; junction bases with no gene match: 5.

Regarding this clone: At one end, the junction sequence differs from germline, possibly due to a read error. J is TRBJ1-1 and V is TRBV23-1; D remains unclear. TRBV23-1 is an open reading frame whose function is uncertain. The CDR3 totals 14 residues. CDR3 amino acids: CATSSGGKNTEAFF. The CDR3 DNA sequence: TGCGCCACCAGTAGTGGCGGAAAGAACACTGAAGCTTTCTTT.

V gene TRBV7-9 combines with J gene TRBJ2-1; 8 bases line up with TRBD2. Germline assignment: CDR1 SEHNR and CDR2 FQNEAQ (reference sequence). V gave up 4 bases and J gave up 3 bases; unmatched junction bases: 8. This CDR3 contains 16 residues. CDR3 nucleotide sequence: TGTGCCAGCAGCTCTGACGGGGGGGCGAACTACAATGAGCAGTTCTTC. Amino acids: CASSSDGGANYNEQFF. Variable domain in full (rest from reference TRBV7-9 and TRBJ2-1): DTGVSQNPRHKITKRGQNVTFRCDPISEHNRLYWYRQTLGQGPEFLTYFQNEAQLEKSRLLSDRFSAERPKGSFSTLEIQRTEQGDSAMYLCASSSDGGANYNEQFFGPGTRLTVL.

V gene TRBV7-2 combines with J gene TRBJ1-5; D gene unclear. From germline, CDR1 is SGHTA and CDR2 FQGNSA. The CDR3 contains 12 residues. V lost 5 bases, J lost 3 bases, and 5 bases lay in between. CDR3 loop: CASSLYNQPQHF. CDR3 in DNA: TGTGCCAGCAGCCTATACAATCAGCCCCAGCATTTT.

This clone has only a few counts. The chain is built from TRBV27 and TRBJ2-3; 13 nucleotides line up with TRBD2. There are 17 residues in the CDR3. After removal of 2 bases from V and 5 bases from J, the junction contained 7 bases not matched to a gene. The germline V gene encodes CDR1 MNHEY and CDR2 SMNVEV (reference sequence). CDR3 bases: TGTGCCAGCAGTTTAAACCGACTAGCGGGAGGCAAAGATACGCAGTATTTT. The encoded protein is CASSLNRLAGGKDTQYF.

The CDR3 protein is CASSYSPGQGRENIQYF. CDR3 in DNA: TGTGCCAGTAGTTACTCGCCGGGACAGGGGCGAGAAAACATTCAGTACTTC. J is TRBJ2-4 and V is TRBV19, with 10 bases matching TRBD1. Trimming took 5 bases from V and 5 from J; bases not matched to a gene: 12. The CDR3 is made up of 17 amino acids. The germline CDR1 and CDR2 sequences are LNHDA and SQIVND (reference sequence).

The rearrangement joins TRBV19 to TRBJ1-1; D not resolved. CDR1 and CDR2 from the germline V gene are LNHDA and SQIVND (reference sequence). The CDR3 contains 12 residues. V was pared by 6 bases and J by 3 bases, with 8 bases between. The CDR3 reads CASRLGDTEAFF. The CDR3 nucleotides read TGTGCCAGTAGGCTCGGAGACACTGAAGCTTTCTTT.